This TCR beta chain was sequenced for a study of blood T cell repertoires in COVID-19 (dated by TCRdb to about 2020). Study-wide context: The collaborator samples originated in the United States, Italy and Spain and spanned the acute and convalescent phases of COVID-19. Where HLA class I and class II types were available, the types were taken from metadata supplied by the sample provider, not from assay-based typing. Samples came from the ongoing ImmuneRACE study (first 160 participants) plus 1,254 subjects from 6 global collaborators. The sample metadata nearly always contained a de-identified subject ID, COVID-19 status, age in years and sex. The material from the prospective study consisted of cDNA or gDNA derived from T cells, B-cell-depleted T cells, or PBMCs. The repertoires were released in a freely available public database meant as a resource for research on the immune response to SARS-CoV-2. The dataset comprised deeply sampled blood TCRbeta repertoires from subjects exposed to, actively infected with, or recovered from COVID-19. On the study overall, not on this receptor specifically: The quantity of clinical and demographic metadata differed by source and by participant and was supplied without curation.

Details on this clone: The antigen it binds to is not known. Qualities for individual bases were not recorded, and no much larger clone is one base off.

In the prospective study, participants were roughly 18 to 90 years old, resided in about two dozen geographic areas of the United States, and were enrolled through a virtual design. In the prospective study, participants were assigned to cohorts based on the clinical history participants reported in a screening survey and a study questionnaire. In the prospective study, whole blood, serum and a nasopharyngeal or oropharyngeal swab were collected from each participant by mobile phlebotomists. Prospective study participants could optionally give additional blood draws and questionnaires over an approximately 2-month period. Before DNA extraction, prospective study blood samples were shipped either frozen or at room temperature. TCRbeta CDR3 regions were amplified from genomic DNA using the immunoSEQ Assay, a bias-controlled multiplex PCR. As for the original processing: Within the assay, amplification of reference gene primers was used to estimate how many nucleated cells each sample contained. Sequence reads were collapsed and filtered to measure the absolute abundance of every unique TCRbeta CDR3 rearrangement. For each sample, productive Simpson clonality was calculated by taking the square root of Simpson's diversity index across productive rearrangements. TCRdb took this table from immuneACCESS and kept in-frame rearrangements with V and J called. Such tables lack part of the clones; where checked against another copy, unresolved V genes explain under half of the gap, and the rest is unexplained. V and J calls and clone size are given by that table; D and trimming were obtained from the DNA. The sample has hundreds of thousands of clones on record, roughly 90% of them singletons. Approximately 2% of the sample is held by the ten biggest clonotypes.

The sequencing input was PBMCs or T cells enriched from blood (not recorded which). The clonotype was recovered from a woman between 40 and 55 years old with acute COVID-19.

The bases read TGTGCCAGCAGTCCCAGGGTCTGGCCTTTCTACGAGCAGTACTTC. Translated, this is CASSPRVWPFYEQYF. The sequence links TRBV27 to TRBJ2-7, with TRBD1 tentatively as D gene (5 bases match). CDR1 is given as MNHEY and CDR2 as SMNVEV, both from the germline V gene (reference sequence). The CDR3 runs 15 residues from the cysteine to the phenylalanine. CDR3 DNA only is kept here, 45 bases in frame from base 1. V is reduced by 5 bases and J by 3 bases, leaving a spacing of 17 bases between them.